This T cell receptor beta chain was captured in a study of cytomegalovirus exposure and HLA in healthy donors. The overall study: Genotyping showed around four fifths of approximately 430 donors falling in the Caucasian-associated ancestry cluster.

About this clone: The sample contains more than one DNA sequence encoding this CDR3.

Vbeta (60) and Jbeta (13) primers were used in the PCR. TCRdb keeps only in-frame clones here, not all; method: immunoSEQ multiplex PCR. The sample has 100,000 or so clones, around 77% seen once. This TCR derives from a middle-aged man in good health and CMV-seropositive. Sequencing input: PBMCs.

CDR3 in DNA: TGCGCCAGCAGCATCGGGACAGGGGGGTCCTACGAGCAGTACTTC. Protein product: CASSIGTGGSYEQYF. The gene calls are TRBV5-1 and TRBJ2-7; 11 positions agree with TRBD1. J lost 1 base, V lost 4 bases, and 4 bases had no gene match. Per the germline V gene, CDR1 is SGHRS and CDR2 is YFSETQ. The CDR3 totals 15 residues.